A selection of T cell receptor beta chains follows, all from one sample in a study of blood T cell repertoires in COVID-19. Sequencing used immunoSEQ multiplex PCR; TCRdb keeps in-frame clones, though not all of them. The sample has about 150,000 clones; around 87% are singletons. The sequencing sample was made of peripheral blood. Receptor source: a man aged 18 to 29 with COVID-19, enrolled during active disease. CDR3s include the opening cysteine and the closing phenylalanine or tryptophan. The D gene is left open where the match is weak. Not all rows give a size; the values are once, few, many and, for expanded clones, a class.

cdr3_aa cdr3_nt clone_size d_call j_call v_call
CATSEASGTGGTDTQYF TGTGCCACCAGTGAAGCCTCCGGGACAGGGGGTACAGATACGCAGTATTTT NA TRBD1 TRBJ2-3 TRBV24-1
CASSLGPSGSATHNEQFF TGTGCTAGCAGCTTAGGCCCCAGCGGGAGTGCAACCCACAATGAGCAGTTCTTC NA TRBD2 TRBJ2-1 TRBV7-7
CASSPRKVANTEAFF TGTGCCAGCTCACCACGTAAGGTAGCGAACACTGAAGCTTTCTTT once NA TRBJ1-1 TRBV18
CAWSPTSGGYNEQFF TGTGCCTGGAGTCCGACTAGCGGGGGATACAATGAGCAGTTCTTC NA TRBD2 TRBJ2-1 TRBV30
CASRLSGTSGSLFDEQFF TGTGCCAGCAGGCTTTCCGGGACTAGCGGGAGTTTGTTTGATGAGCAGTTCTTC NA TRBD2 TRBJ2-1 TRBV28
CATSDRGRVYEQYF TGTGCCACCAGTGACAGGGGGCGAGTCTACGAGCAGTACTTC NA TRBD1 TRBJ2-7 TRBV24-1
CASSERERNEQFF TGCGCCAGCAGCGAGCGGGAGCGTAATGAGCAGTTCTTC NA TRBD2 TRBJ2-1 TRBV4-3
CATNNRGDNSPLHF TGTGCCACTAACAACAGGGGCGATAATTCACCCCTCCACTTT NA TRBD1 TRBJ1-6 TRBV10-3
CASTHPANTGELFF TGTGCCAGCACACACCCAGCGAACACCGGGGAGCTGTTTTTT NA NA TRBJ2-2 TRBV28
CASSPFGTSSYNEQFF TGTGCCAGCAGCCCGTTCGGGACTAGCTCGTACAATGAGCAGTTCTTC NA TRBD2 TRBJ2-1 TRBV7-6
CASSTGTSGAYEQYF TGTGCCAGCAGCACTGGGACTAGCGGGGCCTACGAGCAGTACTTC NA TRBD2 TRBJ2-7 TRBV6-2/TRBV6-3
CASSATGQGGTEAFF TGCGCCAGCAGCGCCACGGGACAGGGAGGCACTGAAGCTTTCTTT NA TRBD1 TRBJ1-1 TRBV5-1
CASSQESGRAGEQYF TGCGCCAGCAGCCAAGAATCCGGGAGGGCGGGAGAGCAGTACTTC NA TRBD2 TRBJ2-7 TRBV4-1
CASSPSGGTSPRETQYF TGTGCCAGTAGTCCGTCTGGAGGGACTAGTCCGAGAGAGACCCAGTACTTC NA TRBD2 TRBJ2-5 TRBV19
CASSSSTEAFF TGTGCCAGCAGTTCGAGCACTGAAGCTTTCTTT NA NA TRBJ1-1 TRBV28